This T cell receptor (beta chain) was identified in a study of memory B cells and T cells in multiple sclerosis. Repertoires were generated with immunoSEQ multiplex PCR, while TCRdb's copy carries only in-frame clones and drops some. The sample holds more than 12,000 clones, approximately 69% seen once. Overall study findings and caveats: Normalization was needed because clone-set size differences affected shared clonotype counts.

On this clone itself: Its antigen is not identified.

The TCR originated in a human donor with multiple sclerosis. The sequencing input was memory (CD45RO+) CD4+ T cells from blood.

CDR3 sequence reads: CASSVARGAPSLWANVLTF. The CDR3, as DNA: TGTGCCAGCAGCGTAGCTCGGGGGGCCCCCTCTCTATGGGCCAACGTCCTGACTTTC. The J gene is TRBJ2-6, the V gene TRBV9; maybe TRBD2 (7 bases). CDR1 and CDR2 from the germline V gene are SGDLS and YYNGEE. Trimming pared 0 bases from V and 5 bases from J, leaving 21 bases between. This CDR3 is 19 amino acids long.